The T cell receptor beta chain described here comes from a study of post-analysis software for immune sequencing data. Overall study findings and caveats: Elevated frequency relative to controls characterized four or five TRBV segments in patients, TRBV5-6, TRBV5-1 and TRBV20-1 among them.

This clonotype came up a few times. Its antigen is not known. Prepared libraries of TCR beta cDNA carried unique molecular identifiers. One entry per CDR3 protein results from TCRdb running MiXCR on the PCR reads. The data hold fewer than 850,000 distinct CDR3 sequences, with around 46% observed a single time. This CDR3 contains 14 residues. Per germline, CDR1 KGHSH and CDR2 LQKENI. The material sequenced was blood. The receptor was isolated from a girl aged 5 to 17 with multiple sclerosis. The chain recombines TRBV18 with TRBJ2-5; D ambiguous. The DNA matches TRBJ2-7 better at its end, which makes the J call doubtful. The CDR3 DNA sequence: TGTGCCAGCTCACCACGTAGTGAGAGTTCCGAGCAGTACTTC. Its translation: CASSPRSESSEQYF.